This T cell receptor (beta chain) was identified during a study of PD-L1 blockade in urothelial cancer. Study-level information: Prior regimens of chemotherapy numbered 0 to 3 per patient. Blood yielded a median of around 150,000 T cells per sample.

The CDR3 extends over 15 amino acids. V dropped 4 bases and J dropped 2; count of bases not matched to a gene: 4. Germline V gene sequence: CDR1 SGHTA, CDR2 FQGTGA. Into every PCR, synthetic TCR analog templates were spiked. The data were produced by immunoSEQ multiplex PCR, yet TCRdb's version contains in-frame clones alone and is incomplete. This table holds 40,000 to 60,000 clones, less than 85% found once. The time point here: pretreatment peripheral blood. Each patient's cancer was a locally advanced or metastatic urothelial carcinoma. The chain employs TRBV7-3 and TRBJ2-1, with 8 nucleotides matching TRBD1. The sequencing used PBMCs, collected around atezolizumab (anti-PD-L1) treatment. The clonotype comes from a man aged 70-80 years with urothelial cancer. The CDR3 nucleotides are TGTGCCAGCAGCTCAGGACAGGGACCCTACAATGAGCAGTTCTTC. This encodes CASSSGQGPYNEQFF.